These T cell receptor beta chains were read from a single sample in a study of OX40 agonist ivuxolimab in advanced cancers. The data were produced by immunoSEQ multiplex PCR, yet TCRdb's version contains in-frame clones alone and is incomplete. In the table there are 55,000 to 75,000 clones, roughly 80% of which are singletons. Sequencing was performed on CD4+ or CD8+ T cells sorted from blood, taken in a trial of the OX40 agonist ivuxolimab. These receptors were taken from an adult with an advanced solid tumor such as melanoma, head and neck, liver or kidney cancer. Each CDR3 is given with its conserved first and last residue. D genes are given only for firm matches. Size is omitted from some rows. Given values are once, few, many or a class for expanded clones.

TRBD1 | TRBJ2-4 | TRBV7-3 | NA | TGTGCCAGCAGCCCCGGACAGGGGGCTATGGACATTCAGTACTTC | CASSPGQGAMDIQYF
NA | TRBJ1-1 | TRBV5-1 | few | TGCGCCAGCAGCACTGGTTCCGGGACTTACCCTGAAGCTTTCTTT | CASSTGSGTYPEAFF
TRBD1 | TRBJ2-5 | TRBV28 | NA | TGTGCCAGCAGTCTCTGGGCCTCCGGGACAGCCCTACAAGAGACCCAGTACTTC | CASSLWASGTALQETQYF
TRBD1 | TRBJ2-6 | TRBV7-7 | NA | TGTGCCAGCAGCGTACCCGGGACAGGGTCCTCAGGTTTTCACTCTGGGGCCAACGTCCTGACTTTC | CASSVPGTGSSGFHSGANVLTF
NA | TRBJ2-6 | TRBV4-2 | NA | TGTGCCAGCAGCCAAGTGGGGGGGGCGGAACCTGGGGCCAACGTCCTGACTTTC | CASSQVGGAEPGANVLTF
NA | TRBJ2-5 | TRBV4-2 | NA | TGTGCCAGCAGCCCCACAGGGTTGCGAGAGACCCAGTACTTC | CASSPTGLRETQYF
NA | TRBJ1-6 | TRBV2 | NA | TGTGCCAGCAGGGAAGGACCCGGGGGTTCACCCCTCCACTTT | CASREGPGGSPLHF
TRBD1 | TRBJ1-4 | TRBV5-1 | NA | TGCGCCAGCAGCTTGGGGACAGGGGACGGTGAAAAACTGTTTTTT | CASSLGTGDGEKLFF
TRBD2 | TRBJ2-5 | TRBV11-3 | NA | TGTGCCAGCAGCTTAGGAGTAGCGGGAGAGAAGACCCAGTACTTC | CASSLGVAGEKTQYF
NA | TRBJ2-5 | TRBV2 | NA | TGTGCCAGCAGTGGAAGGGGGACCCTAAAAGAGACCCAGTACTTC | CASSGRGTLKETQYF
NA | TRBJ2-1 | TRBV28 | NA | TGTGCCAGCAGTTTATGGGGCTACAATGAGCAGTTCTTC | CASSLWGYNEQFF
NA | TRBJ2-2 | TRBV11-1 | NA | TGTGCCAGCAGCCAAGACCGGATCTACACCGGGGAGCTGTTTTTT | CASSQDRIYTGELFF
NA | TRBJ2-3 | TRBV18 | NA | TGTGCCAGCTCACCACAGCGGAGCACAGATACGCAGTATTTT | CASSPQRSTDTQYF
NA | TRBJ1-2 | TRBV19 | NA | TGTGCCAGTGAACAGGGTGACTATGGCTACACCTTC | CASEQGDYGYTF
NA | TRBJ2-7 | TRBV14 | NA | TGTGCCAGCAGCCAAGGCGGGACCTCCTACGAGCAGTACTTC | CASSQGGTSYEQYF
TRBD1 | TRBJ2-5 | TRBV7-9 | NA | TGTGCCAGCAGCTCCGGACAGGGAAGAGAGACCCAGTACTTC | CASSSGQGRETQYF
TRBD2 | TRBJ2-5 | TRBV18 | NA | TGTGCCAGCTCACCCCCGAACCGGGAGGTGGGCGGGGAGACCCAGTACTTC | CASSPPNREVGGETQYF
TRBD2 | TRBJ2-3 | TRBV10-3 | NA | TGTGCCATCAGTGACCCCGGACTAGCGGGGGGGAAAAGCACAGATACGCAGTATTTT | CAISDPGLAGGKSTDTQYF
TRBD1 | TRBJ1-5 | TRBV6-1 | NA | TGTGCCAGCAGTGAAAGGGACAGGGGGCTGGGGCAGCCCCAGCATTTT | CASSERDRGLGQPQHF
NA | TRBJ2-1 | TRBV7-3 | NA | TGTGCCAGCAGCTTGGTAGCCGGGACGCCATACAATGAGCAGTTCTTC | CASSLVAGTPYNEQFF
NA | TRBJ1-1 | TRBV5-1 | NA | TGCGCCAGCAGCTACGCTGCCGGGGGCACTGAAGCTTTCTTT | CASSYAAGGTEAFF
TRBD2 | TRBJ2-3 | TRBV5-1 | once | TGCGCCAGCAGCTTGACGGGGGGAACGCAGTATTTT | CASSLTGGTQYF
NA | TRBJ1-2 | TRBV7-2 | few | TGTGCCAGCAGTCTCCCGGGTCGGGGCGCCCCGGGAGGCTACACCTTC | CASSLPGRGAPGGYTF
TRBD1 | TRBJ1-1 | TRBV30 | few | TGTGCCTGGAGCGCAGGGGGGACTGAAGCTTTCTTT | CAWSAGGTEAFF
TRBD2 | TRBJ2-5 | TRBV7-6 | NA | TGTGCCAGCAGCTCCGGGACCGACCGAACTAGCGGGGAAGAGACCCAGTACTTC | CASSSGTDRTSGEETQYF
TRBD1 | TRBJ1-1 | TRBV6-4 | NA | TGTGCCAGCAGAGACACTGACAGGGTCGGGGAAGCTTTCTTT | CASRDTDRVGEAFF
TRBD2 | TRBJ2-7 | TRBV7-2 | NA | TGTGCCAGCAGCTCCCTTAGCGGGGTTAGCTCCTACGAGCAGTACTTC | CASSSLSGVSSYEQYF
NA | TRBJ2-6 | TRBV5-5 | NA | TGTGCCAGCAGCTTGGGGACTCGGAGCTCTGGGGCCAACGTCCTGACTTTC | CASSLGTRSSGANVLTF
NA | TRBJ2-2 | TRBV30 | NA | TGTGCCTGGAGTGCCCAGTGGGGGGAGCTGTTTTTT | CAWSAQWGELFF
TRBD2 | TRBJ2-3 | TRBV25-1 | NA | TGTGCCAGCAGTGAGGGTTTATTCCCGGGGGGGCAGTATTTT | CASSEGLFPGGQYF
NA | TRBJ1-1 | TRBV6-5 | NA | TGTGCCAGCAGTCCTAGCCAGGGGACTGAAGCTTTCTTT | CASSPSQGTEAFF
NA | TRBJ2-3 | TRBV5-4 | once | TGTGCCAGCAGCTCAGACGATGGTCCAGATACGCAGTATTTT | CASSSDDGPDTQYF
NA | TRBJ2-1 | TRBV5-1 | once | TGCGCCAGCAGCTTGGCCCAGGATTACAATGAGCAGTTCTTC | CASSLAQDYNEQFF
NA | TRBJ1-1 | TRBV18 | NA | TGTGCCAGCGCCCCGGGGGGCACTGAAGCTTTCTTT | CASAPGGTEAFF
NA | TRBJ2-3 | TRBV12-5 | NA | TGTGCTAGTGGTTTGGACAATACGCAGTATTTT | CASGLDNTQYF
TRBD2 | TRBJ2-3 | TRBV5-6 | NA | TGTGCCAGCAGCTTGGCCCGGTCGGGGGGGCTTAGAGATACGCAGTATTTT | CASSLARSGGLRDTQYF
NA | TRBJ2-7 | TRBV5-1 | NA | TGCGCCAGCAGGCGAGGGTACTCTCTCGACGAGCAGTACTTC | CASRRGYSLDEQYF
TRBD1 | TRBJ1-4 | TRBV7-9 | few | TGTGCCAGCAGCCCCGGGACAGAAGCAACTAATGAAAAACTGTTTTTT | CASSPGTEATNEKLFF
TRBD2 | TRBJ2-3 | TRBV19 | NA | TGTGCCAGTAGCCCGCGGGGGGGGGATAGCACAGATACGCAGTATTTT | CASSPRGGDSTDTQYF
NA | TRBJ1-5 | TRBV6-5 | NA | TGTGCCAGCAGCCGTGGGGATCGCAATCAGCCCCAGCATTTT | CASSRGDRNQPQHF
TRBD2 | TRBJ2-1 | TRBV7-8 | NA | TGTGCCAGCAGCGACGGACTAGCGGGAGCTGAGCAGTTCTTC | CASSDGLAGAEQFF
TRBD1 | TRBJ2-7 | TRBV28 | few | TGTGCCAGCAGTTCCCCCCCCCGGGACAGGGTTAAAGCCGGGACCACTTCACTCTACGAGCAGTACTTC | CASSSPPRDRVKAGTTSLYEQYF
NA | TRBJ1-5 | TRBV5-1 | NA | TGCGCCAGACTGATCGGGCATAGCAATCAGCCCCAGCATTTT | CARLIGHSNQPQHF
TRBD1 | TRBJ2-5 | TRBV14 | NA | TGTGCCAGCAGCCACGTAGGAGCCGGGACAGGGAAGGAGACCCAGTACTTC | CASSHVGAGTGKETQYF
NA | TRBJ1-4 | TRBV5-6 | NA | TGTGCCAGCAGCTTGGATCACAGCGGTGAAAAACTGTTTTTT | CASSLDHSGEKLFF
TRBD1 | TRBJ2-5 | TRBV7-2 | NA | TGTGCCAGCACCCCAGGACAGGTTAGAGAGACCCAGTACTTC | CASTPGQVRETQYF
TRBD2 | TRBJ2-2 | TRBV25-1 | NA | TGTGCCAGCAGTGACCCCGGGGCTAGCGGGAGTACCGGGGAGCTGTTTTTT | CASSDPGASGSTGELFF